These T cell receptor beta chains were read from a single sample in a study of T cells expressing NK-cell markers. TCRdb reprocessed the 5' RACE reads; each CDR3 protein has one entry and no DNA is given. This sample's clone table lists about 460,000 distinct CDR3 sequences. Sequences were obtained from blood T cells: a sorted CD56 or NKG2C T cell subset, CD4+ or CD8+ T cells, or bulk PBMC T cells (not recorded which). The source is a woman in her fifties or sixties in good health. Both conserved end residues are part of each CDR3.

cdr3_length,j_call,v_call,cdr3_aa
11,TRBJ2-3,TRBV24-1,CATSGGYTQYF
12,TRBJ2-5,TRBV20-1,CSATREGQTQYF
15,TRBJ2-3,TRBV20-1,CSARVPLASTDTQYF
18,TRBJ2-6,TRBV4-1,CASSQGTGSVSGANVLTF
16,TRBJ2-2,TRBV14,CASSQDYRVNTGELFF
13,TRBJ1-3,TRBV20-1,CSARSGGRNTIYF
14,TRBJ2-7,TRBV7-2,CASSLEGGGDEQYF
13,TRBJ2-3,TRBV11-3,CASSFGITDTQYF
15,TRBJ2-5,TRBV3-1,CASNRRRGPVETQYF
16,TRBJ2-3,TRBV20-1,CSAGEGLAGNTDTQYF
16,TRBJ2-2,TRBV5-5,CASSSIAGDVTGELFF
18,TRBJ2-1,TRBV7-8,CASSFSSGGASSYNEQFF
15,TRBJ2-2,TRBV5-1,CASSLRGPRTGELFF
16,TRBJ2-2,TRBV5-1,CASSSLTGLNTGELFF
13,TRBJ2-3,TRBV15,CATSLSRADTQYF
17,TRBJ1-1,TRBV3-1,CASSQDPGGFMNTEAFF
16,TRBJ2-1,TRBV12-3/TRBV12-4,CASTRQGGPHYNEQFF
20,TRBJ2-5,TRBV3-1,CASSLRLAGVPFATPETQYF
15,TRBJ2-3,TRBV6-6,CASSSASGTWDTQYF
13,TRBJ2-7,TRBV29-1,CSVDGQGMYEQYF
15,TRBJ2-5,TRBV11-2,CASSLDGQGLETQYF
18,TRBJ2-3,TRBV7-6,CASSLRLGLAGYTDTQYF
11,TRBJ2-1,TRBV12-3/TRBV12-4,CASRRTREQFF
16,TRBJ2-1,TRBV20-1,CSARKPTGRGDGEQFF
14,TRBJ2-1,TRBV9,CASSESGSIDEQFF
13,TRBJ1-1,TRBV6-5,CASRTGGGAEAFF
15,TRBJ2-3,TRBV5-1,CASSSDPQGTDTQYF
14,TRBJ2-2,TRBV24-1,CATSKGANTGELFF
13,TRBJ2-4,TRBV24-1,CATSDRTANIQYF
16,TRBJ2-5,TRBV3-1,CASSQGGAMGVGTQYF
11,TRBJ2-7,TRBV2,CASVRGYEQYF
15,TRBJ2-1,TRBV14,CASSLSPLATIEQFF
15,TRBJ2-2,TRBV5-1,CASSLLTSSTGELFF
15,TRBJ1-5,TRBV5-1,CASSPSGGLNQPQHF